The source of this T cell receptor (beta chain) is a study of blood T cells in healthy people across ages. Whole-study results and caveats: The study found more naive CD4+ cells and higher diversity in long-lived than aged donors.

Together with a sample-barcoded 5' primer, a J-beta primer mix was included in a second PCR lasting roughly 6 to 12 cycles. In TCRdb, the 5' RACE reads were re-called with MiXCR into one record per CDR3 protein. The table lists about 670,000 distinct CDR3 sequences, 52% of them singletons. The draw of peripheral blood yielded about 10 milliliters from each donor. Each sample yielded at least 6 million isolated PBMCs. The V end was cut by 2 bases, the J end by 4 bases, with 6 bases between. Germline CDR1 is SNHLY and CDR2 is FYNNEI. The CDR3 totals 13 residues. The sample holds a few counts of this clonotype. Its specificity is not known.

The clonotype comes from a woman of 80 years or more in good health. Sequenced input: blood. The chain uses TRBV2 and TRBJ1-5, with no clear D. In DNA, the CDR3 is TGTGCCAGCAGTGAACAGGAGAATCAGCCCCAGCATTTT. Encoded protein: CASSEQENQPQHF.